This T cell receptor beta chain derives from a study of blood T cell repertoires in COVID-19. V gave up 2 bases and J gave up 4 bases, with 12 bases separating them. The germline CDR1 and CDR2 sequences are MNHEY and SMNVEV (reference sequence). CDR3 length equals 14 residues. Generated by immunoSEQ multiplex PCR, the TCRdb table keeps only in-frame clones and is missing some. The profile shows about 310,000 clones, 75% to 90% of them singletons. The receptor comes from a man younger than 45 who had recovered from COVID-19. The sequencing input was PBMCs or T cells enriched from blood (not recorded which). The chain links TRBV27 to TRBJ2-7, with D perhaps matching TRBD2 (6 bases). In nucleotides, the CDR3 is TGTGCCAGCAGTTTAAGGGCAGGGAGGTACGAGCAGTACTTC. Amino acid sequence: CASSLRAGRYEQYF.